Presented here are 7 T cell receptor beta chains from one specimen sequenced in a study of cytomegalovirus exposure and HLA in healthy donors (dated by TCRdb to about 2017). Receptor amplification or capture employed the immunoSEQ multiplex PCR assay. TCRdb stores this immuneACCESS table with in-frame sequences only. Part of the clones is absent; in the studies checked, under half of the shortfall reflects unresolved V genes, and no reason is known for the rest. This sample lists 150,000 to 200,000 clones; 84% were detected once. Of the sample, 13% is held by the ten largest clones. Sequenced material: PBMCs. The receptors were sampled from a woman aged 25-40 years in good health and CMV-seropositive.

This rearrangement joins TRBV5-1 to TRBJ1-1; D may be TRBD1 (5 bases). V shed 3 bases and J shed 1 base, with 10 bases lying between them. This CDR3 is 14 amino acids long. Germline values: CDR1 SGHRS, CDR2 YFSETQ. CDR3 sequence (DNA): TGCGCCAGCAGCTGGGGCAGGCAGAACACTGAAGCTTTCTTT. Protein: CASSWGRQNTEAFF.

V gene TRBV2 combines with J gene TRBJ2-4, with TRBD2 matching over 13 bases. The ends lost 2 bases at V and 4 bases at J; junction bases unmatched: 17. Germline CDR1 and CDR2: SNHLY and FYNNEI. CDR3 length equals 21 residues. The chain's CDR3 is CASSETINTSGRVNLKNIQYF. The CDR3 DNA sequence: TGTGCCAGCAGTGAAACTATTAATACTAGCGGGAGGGTTAATTTGAAAAACATTCAGTACTTC.

In this sample, this clone turned up a few times. The CDR3: CASSKSAGGGFMNEQFF. CDR3 DNA sequence: TGTGCCAGCAGCAAATCGGCTGGGGGCGGTTTTATGAATGAGCAGTTCTTC. The chain uses TRBV11-2 and TRBJ2-1, with a possible D match to TRBD1 (6 bases). This CDR3 region has 17 residues. In germline, CDR1 is SGHAT, CDR2 FQNNGV. The V gene lost 5 bases and the J gene lost 7 bases, with 24 bases spanning the gap.

The CDR3 DNA reads as TGTGCCAGCAGTGAGGGACAGTACAATGAGCAGTTCTTC. It is translated as CASSEGQYNEQFF. V usage is TRBV6-6 and J usage is TRBJ2-1, with TRBD1 matching over 7 bases. This CDR3 spans 13 amino acids. J lost 4 bases, V lost 5 bases, and 2 bases had no gene match. Germline V gives CDR1 MNHNY, CDR2 SVGAGI (reference sequence).

In the case of this clone: The sample contains more than one DNA sequence encoding this CDR3. The V and J genes are TRBV19 and TRBJ1-2; 8 bases map to TRBD1. CDR1 is LNHDA and CDR2 is SQIVND in the germline V gene (reference sequence). The junction had 2 bases not matched to a gene; V was cut back by 5 bases and J by 3 bases. The length of the CDR3 is 13 residues. Here the CDR3 reads CASSLDRDYGYTF. The CDR3 DNA is TGTGCCAGTAGTTTGGACAGGGACTATGGCTACACCTTC.

V is TRBV28 and J is TRBJ2-7, with D maybe TRBD1 (6 bases). The V end was cut by 5 bases, the J end by 2 bases, with 16 bases between. The CDR3 loop spans 15 amino acids. CDR1 is MDHEN and CDR2 is SYDVKM in the germline V gene. CDR3 in amino acids: CASSTDPGTTYEQYF. In nucleotides, the CDR3 is TGTGCCAGCAGTACCGATCCCGGGACAACCTACGAGCAGTACTTC. Full variable domain (remainder filled in from reference TRBV28 and TRBJ2-7): DVKVTQSSRYLVKRTGEKVFLECVQDMDHENMFWYRQDPGLGLRLIYFSYDVKMKEKGDIPEGYSVSREKKERFSLILESASTNQTSMYLCASSTDPGTTYEQYFGPGTRLTVT.

J is TRBJ2-7 and V is TRBV25-1; the match to TRBD1 covers 9 bases. The V and J ends lost 6 bases and 5 bases, in that order; junction bases with no gene match: 5. CDR1 is MGHDK, CDR2 SYGVNS, per germline. The CDR3 has 13 residues. The CDR3 spells CASRGQGGHEQYF. Here the CDR3 DNA reads TGTGCCAGCAGGGGACAGGGTGGCCACGAGCAGTACTTC.